This record covers a single TCR beta chain. Its matching antigen is unknown. The entry originates in a study of cytomegalovirus exposure and HLA in healthy donors. 60 Vbeta and 13 Jbeta primers were used in PCR. Measured with immunoSEQ multiplex PCR; TCRdb has only the in-frame clones, and not every one. The repertoire holds 75,000 to 90,000 clones, with around 77% as singletons. Study-wide findings and caveats: It was reportedly the case that the classifier diagnosed cytomegalovirus status with high specificity and sensitivity. Researchers counted roughly 150 TCR beta chains as cytomegalovirus-associated. The study reported that TCR beta sequences accurately predicted HLA-A and HLA-B alleles in most subjects.

The CDR3 consists of 15 residues. J lost 0 bases, V lost 7 bases, and 6 bases had no gene match. The germline V gene encodes CDR1 MNHNS and CDR2 SASEGT. Material: PBMCs. This sequence was found in a man aged 45-65 years in good health and CMV-seronegative. This chain uses TRBV6-1 with TRBJ2-1; 7 nucleotides line up with TRBD1. CDR3 sequence: CASKIGDSSYNEQFF. CDR3 coding DNA: TGTGCCAGCAAAATAGGGGACAGCTCCTACAATGAGCAGTTCTTC.